The 20 T cell receptor beta chains below were found in one sample sequenced in a study of T-cell reconstitution after alpha-beta-depleted transplantation in children. Molecular barcoding with unique molecular identifiers was used for the TCRbeta library. TCRdb used MiXCR to reprocess the PCR reads, holding one entry per CDR3 protein. The profile shows more than 400,000 distinct CDR3 sequences, 43% of them singletons. The starting material was PBMCs, obtained before TCRalphabeta/CD19-depleted stem cell transplant. These receptors originate from a girl aged 2-10 years with aplastic anemia, due to receive a stem cell transplant.

The gene calls are TRBV5-1 and TRBJ1-1; unclear D gene. Germline assignment: CDR1 SGHRS and CDR2 YFSETQ. Trimming left V 3 bases short and J 2 bases short, with 17 bases between. The CDR3 extends over 16 amino acids. The chain's CDR3 is CASSSRPWQENTEAFF. Here the CDR3 DNA reads TGCGCCAGCAGCTCTCGCCCATGGCAGGAAAACACTGAAGCTTTCTTT. Drawing the rest from reference TRBV5-1 and TRBJ1-1, the complete variable domain is KAGVTQTPRYLIKTRGQQVTLSCSPISGHRSVSWYQQTPGQGLQFLFEYFSETQRNKGNFPGRFSGRQFSNSRSEMNVSTLELGDSALYLCASSSRPWQENTEAFFGQGTRLTVV.

The V gene is TRBV20-1, the J gene TRBJ2-1; 16 nucleotides agree with TRBD2. The CDR3 has 19 residues. J was trimmed by 9 bases and V by 4 bases; bases with no gene match: 18. Germline values: CDR1 DFQATT, CDR2 SNEGSKA (reference sequence). CDR3 DNA: TGCAGTGCTACCGAGGGACTAGCGGGAGGGCCCTCATTTGACAGTGAGCAGTTCTTC. It yields the protein CSATEGLAGGPSFDSEQFF.

This clonotype has at least ten counts. This chain uses TRBV4-1 with TRBJ2-1, with 11 positions matching TRBD2. CDR1 MGHRA and CDR2 YSYEKL come from the germline V gene. Trimming cost V 5 bases and J 8 bases; bases outside gene matches: 11. The CDR3 is 16 amino acids. The CDR3 region is CASSKSTSGKSYEQFF. As DNA, the CDR3 is TGCGCCAGCAGCAAATCGACTAGCGGGAAATCCTATGAGCAGTTCTTC.

This chain joins TRBV6-1 and TRBJ1-5; 7 bases line up with TRBD1. The CDR3 length is 15 residues. Germline CDR1 is MNHNS and CDR2 is SASEGT. After removal of 7 bases from V and 2 bases from J, the junction contained 8 bases not matched to a gene. As DNA, the CDR3 is TGTGCCAGCAACCTCCGGGACAGTCGCAATCAGCCCCAGCATTTT. Translating it yields CASNLRDSRNQPQHF.

The chain has TRBV7-2 and TRBJ1-2; D not certain. Germline V CDR1 and CDR2: SGHTA, FQGNSA. The CDR3 covers 12 residues. V was clipped by 7 bases and J by 4 bases, with 10 bases between them. The CDR3 sequence is CASKGRLYGYTF. In nucleotides, the CDR3 is TGTGCCAGCAAAGGGCGGCTCTATGGCTACACCTTC.

This clonotype was detected ten times or more. J is TRBJ2-1 and V is TRBV12-3 or TRBV12-4; possible D gene TRBD2, 5 bases. V lost 6 bases to trimming and J lost 2 bases, with 8 bases between them. This CDR3 contains 13 residues. The CDR3 spells CASREAAYNEQFF. The CDR3 region has the DNA TGTGCCAGCAGGGAAGCGGCCTACAATGAGCAGTTCTTC.

The J gene is TRBJ1-1, the V gene TRBV28; D is possibly TRBD1 (5 bases). Trimming pared 7 bases from V and 3 bases from J, leaving 15 bases between. The CDR3 loop spans 14 amino acids. Per the germline V gene, CDR1 is MDHEN and CDR2 is SYDVKM. CDR3 amino acids: CASTPVGGDTEAFF. CDR3 coding DNA: TGTGCCAGCACCCCGGTGGGGGGGGACACTGAAGCTTTCTTT.

The chain is built from TRBV27 and TRBJ2-1; D unclear. The CDR3 is 16 amino acids. Trimming removed 4 bases from V and 0 bases from J, with 13 bases in between. In germline, CDR1 is MNHEY, CDR2 SMNVEV (reference sequence). The CDR3 is CASSSWATGSYNEQFF. As DNA, the CDR3 is TGTGCCAGCAGTTCATGGGCGACTGGCTCCTACAATGAGCAGTTCTTC.

The gene calls are TRBV20-1 and TRBJ1-5; no firm D call. V was trimmed by 0 bases and J by 2 bases, leaving 8 bases between them. The germline gives CDR1 DFQATT, CDR2 SNEGSKA (reference sequence). The CDR3 spans 14 residues. CDR3 loop: CSARDLRGNQPQHF. The CDR3 nucleotides are TGCAGTGCTAGAGATCTGAGGGGCAATCAGCCCCAGCATTTT.

The genes are TRBV7-2 and TRBJ2-7; TRBD1 agrees at 8 bases. CDR3 length equals 16 residues. The trim removed 1 base at V and 4 bases at J, leaving 9 bases unmatched. CDR1 and CDR2 from the germline V gene are SGHTA and FQGNSA. The CDR3 loop reads CASSLGGAGGFYEQYF. The CDR3 DNA follows: TGTGCCAGCAGCTTAGGGGGGGCAGGGGGCTTTTACGAGCAGTACTTC.

The sample holds one count of this clonotype. The J gene is TRBJ2-5, the V gene TRBV12-3 or TRBV12-4; the match to TRBD1 covers 11 bases. Unmatched junction bases numbered 5, after V lost 6 bases and J lost 5 bases. This CDR3 has 14 residues. The CDR3 region is CASSDWTGGETQYF. In nucleotides, the CDR3 is TGTGCCAGCAGCGACTGGACAGGGGGCGAGACCCAGTACTTC.

The rearrangement uses TRBV10-3 and TRBJ1-1; TRBD1 matches at 7 bases. Looked up from germline, CDR1 is ENHRY and CDR2 is SYGVKD. There are 12 residues in the CDR3. After removal of 6 bases from V and 3 bases from J, the junction contained 1 base not matched to a gene. Here the CDR3 reads CAISQGDTEAFF. CDR3 sequence (DNA): TGTGCCATCAGCCAGGGGGACACTGAAGCTTTCTTT.

This clonotype was counted a single time. The chain's CDR3 is CASSFPSGTGETQYF. CDR3 sequence (DNA): TGTGCCAGCAGCTTCCCCAGCGGGACCGGGGAGACCCAGTACTTC. The chain recombines TRBV7-2 with TRBJ2-5; 7 positions agree with TRBD2. Germline CDR1 SGHTA, CDR2 FQGNSA. Trimming at V came to 3 bases and at J to 5 bases, leaving 9 bases not matched to a gene. This CDR3 is 15 amino acids long.

This sequence joins TRBV7-9 and TRBJ2-3, with D perhaps matching TRBD2 (5 bases). Trimming stripped 5 bases from V and 2 bases from J, with 17 bases between. This CDR3 region has 16 residues. Germline lookup yields CDR1 SEHNR and CDR2 FQNEAQ (reference sequence). CDR3 nucleotides: TGTGCCAGCAGCCCCTGGAGGCGAGCGCCCACAGATACGCAGTATTTT. This translates into CASSPWRRAPTDTQYF.

Ten or more counts support this clonotype. This chain connects TRBV20-1 to TRBJ2-3; a possible D gene is TRBD2 (5 bases). The V gene lost 3 bases and the J gene lost 3 bases, with 16 bases spanning the gap. Germline assignment: CDR1 DFQATT and CDR2 SNEGSKA (reference sequence). CDR3 size: 15 residues. The CDR3 is CSARGAGGGTDTQYF. CDR3 DNA: TGCAGTGCTAGGGGTGCGGGCGGTGGGACAGATACGCAGTATTTT.

This clonotype was picked up many times. The chain is built from TRBV6-5 and TRBJ2-1; TRBD2 matches 11 bases. The CDR3 sequence is 15 residues long. Trimming took 5 bases from V and 6 from J; bases not matched to a gene: 6. Germline assignment: CDR1 MNHEY and CDR2 SVGAGI. Here the CDR3 reads CASSHTGLAANEQFF. CDR3 in DNA: TGTGCCAGCAGTCACACGGGACTAGCGGCCAATGAGCAGTTCTTC.

The chain employs TRBV20-1 and TRBJ1-4; no reliable D call. The germline CDR1 and CDR2 sequences are DFQATT and SNEGSKA (reference sequence). V lost 3 bases to trimming and J lost 6 bases, with 8 bases between them. The CDR3 length is 12 residues. In DNA form, the CDR3 reads TGCAGTGCTAGTAATCCGGATGAAAAACTGTTTTTT. It specifies CSASNPDEKLFF.

V gene TRBV5-5 combines with J gene TRBJ2-7; 11 positions agree with TRBD2. V lost 2 bases, J lost 2 bases, and 3 bases stayed unmatched. Germline-derived CDR1 and CDR2 are SGHKS and YYEKEE (reference sequence). The CDR3 runs 15 residues. The CDR3 loop is CASSFGLAGTYEQYF. The DNA of the CDR3 is TGTGCCAGCAGCTTCGGACTAGCGGGCACCTACGAGCAGTACTTC.

V gene TRBV20-1 combines with J gene TRBJ2-3; D unclear. The length of the CDR3 is 15 residues. The germline V and J ends were trimmed by 0 bases and 2 bases, with 12 bases remaining between them. CDR1 and CDR2 from the germline V gene are DFQATT and SNEGSKA (reference sequence). CDR3 DNA sequence: TGCAGTGCTAGAGATAGGAGACTGTTCACAGATACGCAGTATTTT. This gives the protein CSARDRRLFTDTQYF.

The rearrangement links TRBV24-1 to TRBJ2-1; weak D call: TRBD2 (7 bases). Germline CDR1 reads KGHDR; CDR2 reads SFDVKD. V shed 9 bases and J shed 3 bases, with 20 bases lying between them. This CDR3 is 16 amino acids long. The CDR3 region has the DNA TGTGCCACCTGGGGGCCCGGACTAGGCCACTACAATGAGCAGTTCTTC. Its translation: CATWGPGLGHYNEQFF.